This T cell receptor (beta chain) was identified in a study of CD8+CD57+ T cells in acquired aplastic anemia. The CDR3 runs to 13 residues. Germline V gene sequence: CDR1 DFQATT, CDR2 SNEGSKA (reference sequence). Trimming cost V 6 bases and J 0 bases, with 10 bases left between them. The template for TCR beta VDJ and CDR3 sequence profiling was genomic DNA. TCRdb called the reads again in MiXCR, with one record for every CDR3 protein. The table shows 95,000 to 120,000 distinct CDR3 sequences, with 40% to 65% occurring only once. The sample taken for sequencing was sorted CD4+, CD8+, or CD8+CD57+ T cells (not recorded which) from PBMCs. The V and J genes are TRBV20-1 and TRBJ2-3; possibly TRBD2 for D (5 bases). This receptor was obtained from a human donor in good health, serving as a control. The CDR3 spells CSARRGSTDTQYF. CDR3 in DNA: TGCAGTGCCAGAAGAGGGAGCACAGATACGCAGTATTTT.